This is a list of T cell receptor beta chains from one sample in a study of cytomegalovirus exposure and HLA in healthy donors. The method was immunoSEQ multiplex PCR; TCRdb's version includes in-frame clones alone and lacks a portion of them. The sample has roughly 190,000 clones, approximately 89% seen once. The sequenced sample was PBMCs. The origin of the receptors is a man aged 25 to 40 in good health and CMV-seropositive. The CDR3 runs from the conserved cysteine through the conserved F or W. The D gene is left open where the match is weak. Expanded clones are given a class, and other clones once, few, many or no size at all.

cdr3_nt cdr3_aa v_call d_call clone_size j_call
TGCAGCGTTGCAGGGACGAACACTGAAGCTTTCTTT CSVAGTNTEAFF TRBV29-1 . few TRBJ1-1
TGTGCCATCATACGGGCTTTGTATGGCTACACCTTC CAIIRALYGYTF TRBV10-3 . . TRBJ1-2
TGTGCCAGCAGCCCCGGACAGGGTACAGATACGCAGTATTTT CASSPGQGTDTQYF TRBV7-9 TRBD1 . TRBJ2-3
TGCGCCAGCAGCTTAAGGGACAGGGGGACAGATACGCAGTATTTT CASSLRDRGTDTQYF TRBV5-1 TRBD1 . TRBJ2-3
TGTGCCACCAGCAGGTGGGGACAGTTCCAAGAGACCCAGTACTTC CATSRWGQFQETQYF TRBV15 TRBD1 . TRBJ2-5
TGTGCCAGCTCACTGGGGCAAGGGGCTTTCTTT CASSLGQGAFF TRBV18 . . TRBJ1-1
TGTGCCAGCAGTGCCCCCGCAGGGAAACCTAATTCACCCCTCCACTTT CASSAPAGKPNSPLHF TRBV6-6 . . TRBJ1-6
TGTGCCAGCAAAAAAGGGGGCCCAGGGGGCATGGAGACCCAGTACTTC CASKKGGPGGMETQYF TRBV6-6 TRBD1 . TRBJ2-5
TGTGCCAGCAGTTTATACTACTCTCCGGACAGGGGAAGAGGAAACACCATATATTTT CASSLYYSPDRGRGNTIYF TRBV28 TRBD1 once TRBJ1-3
TGTGCCAGCAGCTTGGTGGCAGGGTACAATGAGCAGTTCTTC CASSLVAGYNEQFF TRBV5-4 . . TRBJ2-1
TGTGCCAGCAGCGTCCTAGCGGGAGGCCTAGCCTACGAGCAGTACTTC CASSVLAGGLAYEQYF TRBV9 TRBD2 . TRBJ2-7